This TCR beta chain was sequenced for a study of blood T cell repertoires in COVID-19. Turning to the study itself: PBMCs, B-cell-depleted T cells, or T cells were the source of the cDNA or gDNA that made up the material.

The repertoire was sequenced with immunoSEQ multiplex PCR; TCRdb's copy has only in-frame clones and lacks some. The data contain around 100,000 clones, approximately 84% of them singletons. Germline lookup yields CDR1 SGHTA and CDR2 FQGNSA. V dropped 3 bases and J dropped 5 bases, with 8 bases sitting between them. This CDR3 is 13 amino acids long. This TCR came from a man aged 35 to 55 with acute or convalescent COVID-19. This chain uses TRBV7-2 with TRBJ1-5; the D is unclear. The source material was peripheral blood. The CDR3 DNA reads TGTGCCAGCAGCTTTAGAATTGATCAGCCCCAGCATTTT. Translation: CASSFRIDQPQHF. Supplemented by reference TRBV7-2 and TRBJ1-5, the full variable domain reads GAGVSQSPSNKVTEKGKDVELRCDPISGHTALYWYRQSLGQGLEFLIYFQGNSAPDKSGLPSDRFSAERTGGSVSTLTIQRTQQEDSAVYLCASSFRIDQPQHFGDGTRLSIL.